These 12 T cell receptor beta chains came from one sample sequenced in a study of blood T cell repertoires in COVID-19. Method: immunoSEQ multiplex PCR; TCRdb's copy keeps in-frame clones and lacks some. The data show around 250,000 clones, with 85% to 90% seen just once and 1.5% to 2% held by the top ten. Sequences were obtained from PBMCs or T cells enriched from blood (not recorded which). These receptors all come from a woman aged 45-65 years who had recovered from COVID-19.

The chain links TRBV7-3 to TRBJ2-6, with 7 bases lining up with TRBD2. The CDR3 totals 21 residues. With V trimmed by 5 bases and J by 0 bases, 19 bases remained unmatched. Germline CDR1 is SGHTA and CDR2 is FQGTGA. The CDR3 region has the DNA TGTGCCAGCAGCCTCGGACTAGGCACCCCTTCCAGACACTCTGGGGCCAACGTCCTGACTTTC. Amino acids: CASSLGLGTPSRHSGANVLTF.

The J gene is TRBJ2-1, the V gene TRBV9; 11 bases align to TRBD2. Germline V gene sequence: CDR1 SGDLS, CDR2 YYNGEE. Germline trimming cut 3 bases from V and 4 bases from J; bases unmatched to any gene: 3. The CDR3 totals 15 residues. The CDR3 is CASSGGLAVYNEQFF. The CDR3 DNA follows: TGTGCCAGCAGCGGGGGACTAGCGGTTTACAATGAGCAGTTCTTC.

The chain uses TRBV11-2 and TRBJ2-7; possible D gene TRBD2, 6 bases. From germline, CDR1 is SGHAT and CDR2 FQNNGV. Trimming stripped 1 base from V and 0 bases from J, with 10 bases between. The CDR3 covers 15 residues. DNA for the CDR3: TGTGCCAGCAGCTTAGCAGGGCGGGACTCCTACGAGCAGTACTTC. This translates into CASSLAGRDSYEQYF.

This clone appeared a few times. J is TRBJ2-3 and V is TRBV11-2, with D unresolved. Looked up from germline, CDR1 is SGHAT and CDR2 is FQNNGV. V lost 2 bases, J lost 6 bases, and 6 bases lay in between. The CDR3 runs 12 residues. This chain's CDR3 is CASSLNMDTQYF. The CDR3 bases are TGTGCCAGCAGCTTAAACATGGATACGCAGTATTTT.

The V call is TRBV29-1, the J call TRBJ2-7; the match to TRBD1 covers 8 bases. This CDR3 spans 16 amino acids. Germline CDR1 and CDR2: SQVTM and ANQGSEA. Trimming cost V 3 bases and J 6 bases; bases outside gene matches: 16. CDR3 protein: CSVEDPGRPGGSEQYF. The CDR3 DNA reads TGCAGCGTTGAGGACCCTGGGAGACCAGGGGGCTCCGAGCAGTACTTC.

This chain joins TRBV3-1 (or the pseudogene TRBV3-2) and TRBJ2-1, with 9 bases matching TRBD2. V shed 7 bases, J shed 4 bases, and the junction held 11 bases outside the gene matches. CDR3 length: 16 residues. Germline V gives CDR1 LGHDT, CDR2 YNNKEL (reference sequence). The CDR3 sequence: CASNKKASGNYNEQFF. The CDR3 region has the DNA TGTGCCAGCAACAAAAAGGCTAGCGGGAATTACAATGAGCAGTTCTTC.

V gene TRBV29-1 combines with J gene TRBJ1-2, with D unresolved. The CDR3 extends over 11 amino acids. V lost 6 bases to trimming and J lost 8 bases, with 13 bases between them. The germline CDR1 and CDR2 sequences are SQVTM and ANQGSEA. CDR3 nucleotide sequence: TGCAGCGTCGAGGGCCTCAACGGCTACACCTTC. This translates into CSVEGLNGYTF.

The chain employs TRBV7-9 and TRBJ2-2; 8 bases are a match to TRBD2. The CDR3 sequence is 14 residues long. Germline CDR1 SEHNR, CDR2 FQNEAQ (reference sequence). V lost 11 bases and J lost 7; bases outside the gene matches: 12. The CDR3 sequence: CAVQNSGTVGELFF. In DNA, the CDR3 is TGTGCCGTTCAAAATAGCGGGACTGTCGGGGAGCTGTTTTTT.

V is TRBV5-1 and J is TRBJ2-7, with D possibly TRBD1 on 6 matching bases. In germline, CDR1 is SGHRS, CDR2 YFSETQ. The CDR3 covers 14 residues. V lost 8 bases, J lost 5 bases, and 20 bases lay in between. CDR3 nucleotide sequence: TGCGCCAGTTCCCGTTTTGGGGGCCGGAACGAGCAGTACTTC. Translated, it gives CASSRFGGRNEQYF.

This clone appeared a single time. J is TRBJ2-5 and V is TRBV12-3 or TRBV12-4; no clear D gene. The V end was cut by 8 bases, the J end by 5 bases, with 12 bases between. CDR3 length: 12 amino acids. CDR3 nucleotide sequence: TGTGCCAGCGGCACAATCAGGGAGACCCAGTACTTC. Protein sequence: CASGTIRETQYF.

This sequence joins TRBV27 and TRBJ1-6, with D possibly being TRBD1 (6 bases). CDR3 size: 18 residues. V was shortened by 7 bases and J by 0 bases, with 19 bases between the two germline ends. The germline gives CDR1 MNHEY, CDR2 SMNVEV (reference sequence). The CDR3 loop is CASNQGSPRSSYNSPLHF. The CDR3 nucleotides are TGTGCCAGCAATCAGGGGTCCCCCCGGAGCTCCTATAATTCACCCCTCCACTTT.

The rearrangement joins TRBV7-2 to TRBJ1-5; D gene ambiguous. This CDR3 region has 12 residues. Germline V gene data show CDR1 as SGHTA and CDR2 as FQGNSA. V was pared by 4 bases and J by 7 bases, with 8 bases between. The CDR3 DNA follows: TGTGCCAGCAGCTCCTCGGGACAGCCCCAGCATTTT. It encodes CASSSSGQPQHF.